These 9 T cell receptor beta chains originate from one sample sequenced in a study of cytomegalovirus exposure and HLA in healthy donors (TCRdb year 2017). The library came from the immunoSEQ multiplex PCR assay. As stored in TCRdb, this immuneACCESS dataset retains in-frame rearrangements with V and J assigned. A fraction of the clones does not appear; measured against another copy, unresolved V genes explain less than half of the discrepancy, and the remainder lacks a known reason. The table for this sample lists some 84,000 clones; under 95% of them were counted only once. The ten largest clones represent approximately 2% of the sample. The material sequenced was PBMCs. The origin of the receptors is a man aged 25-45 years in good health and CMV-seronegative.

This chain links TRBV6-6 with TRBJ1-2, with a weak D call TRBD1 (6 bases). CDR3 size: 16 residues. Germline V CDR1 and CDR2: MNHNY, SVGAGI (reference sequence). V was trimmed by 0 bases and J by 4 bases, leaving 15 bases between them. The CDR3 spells CASSYSRDTVSYGYTF. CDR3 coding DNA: TGTGCCAGCAGTTACTCCCGGGACACCGTTAGCTATGGCTACACCTTC.

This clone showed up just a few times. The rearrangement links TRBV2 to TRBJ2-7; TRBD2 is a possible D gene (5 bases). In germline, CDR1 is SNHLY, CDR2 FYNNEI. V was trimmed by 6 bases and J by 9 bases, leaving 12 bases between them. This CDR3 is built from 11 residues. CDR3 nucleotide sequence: TGTGCCAGCAGACTCAAGAGGGCGCAGTACTTC. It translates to CASRLKRAQYF.

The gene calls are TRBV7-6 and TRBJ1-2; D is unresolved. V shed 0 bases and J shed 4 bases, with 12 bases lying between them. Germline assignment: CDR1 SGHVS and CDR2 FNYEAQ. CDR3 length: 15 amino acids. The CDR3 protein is CASSLAVGAAYGYTF. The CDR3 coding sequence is TGTGCCAGCAGCTTAGCCGTGGGCGCCGCCTATGGCTACACCTTC.

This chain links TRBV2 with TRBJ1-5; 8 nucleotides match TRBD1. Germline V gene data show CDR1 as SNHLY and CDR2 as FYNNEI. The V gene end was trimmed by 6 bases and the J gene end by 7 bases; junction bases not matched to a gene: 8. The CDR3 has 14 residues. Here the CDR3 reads CASSDRGPIQPQHF. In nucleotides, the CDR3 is TGTGCCAGCAGCGACAGGGGCCCCATCCAGCCCCAGCATTTT.

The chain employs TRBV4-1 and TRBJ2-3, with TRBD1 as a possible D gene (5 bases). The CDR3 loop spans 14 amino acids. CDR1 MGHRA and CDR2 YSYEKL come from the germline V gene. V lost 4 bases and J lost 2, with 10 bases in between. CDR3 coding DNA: TGCGCCAGCAGCCCCGACAGATCCACAGATACGCAGTATTTT. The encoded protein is CASSPDRSTDTQYF.

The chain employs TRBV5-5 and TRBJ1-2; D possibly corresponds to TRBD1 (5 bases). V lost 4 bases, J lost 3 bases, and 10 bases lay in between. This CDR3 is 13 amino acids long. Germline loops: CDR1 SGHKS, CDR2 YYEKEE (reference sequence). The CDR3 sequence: CASSPDSHYGYTF. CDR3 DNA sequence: TGTGCCAGCAGCCCTGACAGCCACTATGGCTACACCTTC.

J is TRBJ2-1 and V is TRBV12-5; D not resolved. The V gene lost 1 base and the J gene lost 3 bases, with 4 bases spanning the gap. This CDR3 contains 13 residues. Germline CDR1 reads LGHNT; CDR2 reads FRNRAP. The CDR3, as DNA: TGTGCTAGTGGTTTGGACGGCTACAATGAGCAGTTCTTC. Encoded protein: CASGLDGYNEQFF.

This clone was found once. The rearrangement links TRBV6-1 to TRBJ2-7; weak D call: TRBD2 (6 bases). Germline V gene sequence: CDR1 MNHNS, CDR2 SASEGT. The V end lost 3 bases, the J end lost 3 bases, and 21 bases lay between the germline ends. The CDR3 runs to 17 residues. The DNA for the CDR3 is TGTGCCAGCAGTGATGGCAGGGATTTGGTGCGGGGCTACGAGCAGTACTTC. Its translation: CASSDGRDLVRGYEQYF.

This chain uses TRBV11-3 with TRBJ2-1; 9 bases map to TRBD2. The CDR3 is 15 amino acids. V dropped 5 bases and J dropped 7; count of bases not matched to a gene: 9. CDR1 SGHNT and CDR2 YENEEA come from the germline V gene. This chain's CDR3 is CASSPGGGGANEQFF. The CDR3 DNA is TGTGCCAGCAGCCCCGGTGGCGGGGGGGCAAATGAGCAGTTCTTC.